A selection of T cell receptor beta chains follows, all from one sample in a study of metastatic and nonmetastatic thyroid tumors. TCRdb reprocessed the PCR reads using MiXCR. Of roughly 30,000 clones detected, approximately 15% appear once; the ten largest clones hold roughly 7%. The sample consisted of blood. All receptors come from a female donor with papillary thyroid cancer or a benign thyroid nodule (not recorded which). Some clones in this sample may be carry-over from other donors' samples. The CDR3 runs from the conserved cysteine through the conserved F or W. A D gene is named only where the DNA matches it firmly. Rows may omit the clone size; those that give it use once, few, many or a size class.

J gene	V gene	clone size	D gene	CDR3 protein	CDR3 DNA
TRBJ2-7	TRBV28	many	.	CASSPSLTYEQYF	TGTGCCAGCAGTCCGAGCTTGACTTACGAGCAGTACTTC
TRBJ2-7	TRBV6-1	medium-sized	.	CASSEEVAGWDEQYF	TGTGCCAGCAGTGAGGAGGTGGCGGGATGGGACGAGCAGTACTTC
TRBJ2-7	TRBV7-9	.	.	CASSLFYEQYF	TGTGCCAGCAGTTTATTTTACGAGCAGTACTTC
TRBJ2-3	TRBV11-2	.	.	CASSSLGGAYTQYF	TGTGCCAGCAGCTCCCTGGGGGGTGCATATACGCAGTATTTT
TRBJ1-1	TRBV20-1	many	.	CSASRRTSNTEAFF	TGCAGTGCTAGCCGTAGGACCTCGAACACTGAAGCTTTCTTT
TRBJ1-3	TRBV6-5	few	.	CASIYSFLSSSGNTIYF	TGTGCCAGCATTTACTCTTTCTTATCATCCTCTGGAAACACCATATATTTT
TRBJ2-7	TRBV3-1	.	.	CASSLQTGYEQYF	TGTGCCAGCAGCCTCCAGACAGGCTACGAGCAGTACTTC
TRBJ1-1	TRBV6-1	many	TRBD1	CAGSDRATEAFF	TGTGCCGGCTCAGACAGGGCGACTGAAGCTTTCTTT
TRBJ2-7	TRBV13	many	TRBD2	CASSDRTGSIGTSGASYEQYF	TGTGCCAGCAGCGATAGGACAGGGTCTATAGGGACTAGCGGCGCTTCCTACGAGCAGTACTTC
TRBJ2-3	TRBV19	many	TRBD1	CASSIGQGADTQYF	TGTGCCAGTAGTATCGGGCAGGGGGCAGATACGCAGTATTTT
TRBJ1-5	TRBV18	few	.	CASSPGDRNFSNQPQHF	TGTGCCAGCTCACCTGGAGACAGAAATTTTAGCAATCAGCCCCAGCATTTT
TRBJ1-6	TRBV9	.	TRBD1	CASNRDSLAPLHF	TGTGCCAGCAACAGGGACAGCCTAGCCCCCCTCCACTTT
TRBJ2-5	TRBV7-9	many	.	CASSAGRQSYQETQYF	TGTGCCAGCAGCGCCGGACGGCAGTCGTACCAAGAGACCCAGTACTTC
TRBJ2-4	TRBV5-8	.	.	CAISLASDIQYF	TGTGCCATCAGCTTGGCCTCAGACATTCAGTACTTC
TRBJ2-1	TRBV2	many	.	CASRPRLYNEQFF	TGTGCCAGCAGGCCCCGACTTTACAATGAGCAGTTCTTC
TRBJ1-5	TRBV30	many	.	CAWSASNQPQHF	TGTGCCTGGTCGGCTAGCAATCAGCCCCAGCATTTT
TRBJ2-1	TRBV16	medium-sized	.	CASSQYGGASGGESYNEQFF	TGTGCCAGCAGCCAGTACGGTGGCGCTAGTGGTGGTGAGTCCTACAATGAGCAGTTCTTC
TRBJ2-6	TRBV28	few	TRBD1	CASSFGEGGISGANVLTF	TGTGCCAGCAGTTTCGGTGAAGGGGGCATCTCTGGGGCCAACGTCCTGACTTTC
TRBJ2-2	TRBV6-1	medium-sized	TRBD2	CASSSLAGETGELFF	TGTGCCAGCAGTTCCCTAGCGGGAGAGACCGGGGAGCTGTTTTTT
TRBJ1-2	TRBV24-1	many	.	CATSDSVSNYGYTF	TGTGCCACCAGTGATTCAGTATCTAACTATGGCTACACCTTC
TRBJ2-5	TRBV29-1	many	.	CSGRISPRETQYF	TGCAGCGGGAGGATCAGCCCCCGAGAGACCCAGTACTTC
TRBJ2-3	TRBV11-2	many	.	CASRPTAADTQYF	TGTGCCAGCAGGCCAACGGCGGCAGATACGCAGTATTTT
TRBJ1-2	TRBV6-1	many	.	CASSGVGSSGIYGYTF	TGTGCCAGCAGTGGTGTAGGGAGCTCCGGCATCTATGGCTACACCTTC
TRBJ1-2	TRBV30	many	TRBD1	CAWTLGGGQGINTF	TGTGCCTGGACCCTAGGGGGGGGACAGGGAATAAACACCTTC
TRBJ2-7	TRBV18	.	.	CASSPGDNSYEQYF	TGTGCCAGCTCACCTGGGGACAACTCATACGAGCAGTACTTC